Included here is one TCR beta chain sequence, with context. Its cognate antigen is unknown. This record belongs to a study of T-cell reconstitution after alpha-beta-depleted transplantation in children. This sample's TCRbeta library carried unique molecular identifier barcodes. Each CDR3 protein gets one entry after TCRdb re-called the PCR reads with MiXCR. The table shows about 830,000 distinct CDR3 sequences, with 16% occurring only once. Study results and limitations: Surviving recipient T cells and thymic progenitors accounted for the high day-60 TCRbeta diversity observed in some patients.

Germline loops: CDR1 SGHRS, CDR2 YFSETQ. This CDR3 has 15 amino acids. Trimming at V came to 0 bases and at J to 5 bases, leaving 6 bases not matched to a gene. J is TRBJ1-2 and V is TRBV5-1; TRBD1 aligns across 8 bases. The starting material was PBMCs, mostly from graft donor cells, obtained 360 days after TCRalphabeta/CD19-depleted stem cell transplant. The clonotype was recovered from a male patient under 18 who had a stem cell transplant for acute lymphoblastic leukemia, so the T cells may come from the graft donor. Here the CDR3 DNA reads TGCGCCAGCAGCTTGGAGGCAGGGGGCCCGTATGGCTACACCTTC. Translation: CASSLEAGGPYGYTF.